This TCR beta chain stems from a study of blood T cell repertoires in COVID-19. Study context: PBMCs, B-cell-depleted T cells, or T cells were the source of the cDNA or gDNA that made up the material.

The V gene lost 3 bases and the J gene lost 5 bases, with 11 bases spanning the gap. CDR1 is LNHDA and CDR2 is SQIVND in the germline V gene (reference sequence). The length of the CDR3 is 13 residues. This clone was picked up one time. Clones were sequenced by immunoSEQ multiplex PCR, and TCRdb holds only the in-frame ones, with some missing. Here the sample spans fewer than 350,000 clones, roughly nine tenths being singletons. This TCR was sampled from a woman aged 25 to 39 with COVID-19, enrolled during active disease. The sequencing sample was made of peripheral blood. This rearrangement joins TRBV19 to TRBJ2-7; possible D gene TRBD1, 6 bases. For the CDR3, the DNA is TGTGCCAGTAGTATGATAACAGGGCACGAGCAGTACTTC. This sequence encodes CASSMITGHEQYF. The full variable domain, with the rest looked up from reference TRBV19 and TRBJ2-7, is DGGITQSPKYLFRKEGQNVTLSCEQNLNHDAMYWYRQDPGQGLRLIYYSQIVNDFQKGDIAEGYSVSREKKESFPLTVTSAQKNPTAFYLCASSMITGHEQYFGPGTRLTVT.